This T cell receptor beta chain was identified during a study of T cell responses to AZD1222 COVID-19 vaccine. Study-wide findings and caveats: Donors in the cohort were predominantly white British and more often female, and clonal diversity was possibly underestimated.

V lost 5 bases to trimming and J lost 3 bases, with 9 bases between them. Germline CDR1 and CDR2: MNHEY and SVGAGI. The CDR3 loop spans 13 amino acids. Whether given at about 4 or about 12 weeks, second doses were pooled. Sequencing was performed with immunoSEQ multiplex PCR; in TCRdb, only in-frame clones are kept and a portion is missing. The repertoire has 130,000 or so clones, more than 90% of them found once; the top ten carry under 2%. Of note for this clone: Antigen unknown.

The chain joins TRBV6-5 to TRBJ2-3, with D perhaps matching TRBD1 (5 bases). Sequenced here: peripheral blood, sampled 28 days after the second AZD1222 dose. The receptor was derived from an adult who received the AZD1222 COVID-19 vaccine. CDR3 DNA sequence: TGTGCCAGCAGTACCCCAGGGACAGATACGCAGTATTTT. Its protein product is CASSTPGTDTQYF.